Reported below is one TCR beta chain. This record comes from a study of Graves' ophthalmopathy and Graves' hyperthyroidism. An approximately 10 ml volume of fresh peripheral blood provided the PBMCs. From RNA, the CDR3 regions of TCR beta chains were amplified and sequenced. First-round RT-PCR relied on HTBI primers, and a second-round multiplex PCR came next. TCRdb processed the multiplex PCR reads anew with MiXCR; each CDR3 protein has one entry. The sample yields about 740,000 distinct CDR3 sequences, roughly two fifths seen once. V was cut by 1 base and J by 6 bases, with 18 bases left in between. CDR1 is SEHNR, CDR2 FQNEAQ, per germline (reference sequence). The CDR3 has 17 residues.

This chain connects TRBV7-9 to TRBJ2-2; D is perhaps TRBD1 (6 bases). The sequencing input was peripheral blood. This TCR was recovered from an adult man with Graves' ophthalmopathy. The chain's CDR3 is CASSLVGAGAGSGELFF. Here the CDR3 DNA reads TGTGCCAGCAGCTTAGTTGGGGCAGGGGCCGGTTCCGGGGAGCTGTTTTTT.